This T cell receptor (beta chain) was observed in a study of memory CD4+ T cells and cytomegalovirus serostatus (dated by TCRdb to the late 2010s). Regarding the research as a whole: The cohort included roughly 35 healthy adults from Belgium, of whom 9 were CMV seropositive and 24 were CMV seronegative. The study sequenced CD4+ memory TCRbeta repertoires of a Belgian cohort with known cytomegalovirus serostatus to replicate a published TCR-based CMV serostatus classifier. Here is what the overall study found, with its caveats: Of under 200 previously reported CMV-associated TCRbeta sequences, about 72 appeared in the CD4+ memory repertoires, each in one to five individuals. The results were read as suggesting that the CMV-associated TCR signature is, for the most part, present in the CD4+ memory repertoire. A median bootstrapped AUC of approximately 0.95 with a 95% CI of 0.76-1.00 was achieved on the Belgian cohort by the original-framework classifier. Only CD4+CD45RO+ memory cells were sequenced, in contrast to the original study, which included naive and memory CD4+ and CD8+ populations. For predicting CMV serostatus, the median bootstrapped AUC was approximately 0.95 using the original framework and about 0.9 using a US-trained random forest.

On this clone itself: No cognate antigen has been identified for it. Base qualities are missing; no much larger clone stands one base away.

A FACSAria II was used to sort memory CD4+ T cells, defined as single viable CD3+CD4+CD8-CD45RO+ cells. CMV serostatus was determined with a Roche Elecsys assay detecting serum IgG against CMV pp150, pp28, p38 and p52. Following thawing, total CD4+ T cells were enriched through positive selection using CD4 magnetic microbeads. The samples came from a separate study whose specific focus was interrogating the CD4+ T cell memory repertoire. Peripheral blood mononuclear cells were isolated and cryopreserved following standard operating procedures; serum was stored at -80 °C. CD3-PerCP (BW264/56), CD4-APC (RPA-T4), CD45RO-PE (UCHT1) and CD8-Pacific Orange (3B5) antibodies were used for staining, and non-viable cells were excluded with Sytox blue. The Quick-DNA Microprep Kit was used to extract genomic DNA from the sorted cells. TCRbeta DNA was amplified with the immunoSEQ hsTCRbeta kit following the manufacturer's protocol. An Illumina MiSeq instrument was used to sequence the TCRbeta libraries. The authors' pipeline ran thus. Following removal of out-of-frame sequences, 2.2 million or so distinct TCRbeta sequences were retained, with an average of approximately 69,000 per individual. Two values were used to score each individual: the count of some 150 previously reported CMV-associated TCRbeta sequences and the total count of productive distinct TCRbeta sequences. A beta-binomial model was reimplemented in Python, and random forests from scikit-learn, run with default parameters, were trained on data from the US cohort. Classifier performance on the Belgian cohort was summarized as median AUC with percentile confidence intervals calculated over 10,000 bootstrap iterations. TCRdb provides this immuneACCESS table in a form limited to in-frame rearrangements. Some clones are lacking; in checked studies, under half of them reflect an unresolved V gene, and why the rest are absent is not known. V, J and clone size were drawn from that table, and D and trimming were deduced from the DNA. The sample table lists 45,000 to 55,000 clones, around 77% of them with a count of one. The top ten clones comprise roughly 1.5% of the sample.

Sequenced input: memory CD4+ T cells from blood. The sequence was collected from an adult in good health and CMV-seronegative.

The CDR3: CASSPAREQYF. The DNA reads as follows: TGTGCCAGCAGCCCCGCCCGGGAGCAGTACTTC. The rearrangement joined TRBV7-8 to TRBJ2-7; no D segment can be confidently identified. The germline ends are 9 bases apart after V is trimmed by 5 bases and J by 7 bases. Via the germline V gene, CDR1 is SGHVS and CDR2 FQNEAQ. Including the terminal cysteine and phenylalanine, the CDR3 comprises 11 residues. The retained sequence is limited to the CDR3, 33 bases, with the frame set at the first base.